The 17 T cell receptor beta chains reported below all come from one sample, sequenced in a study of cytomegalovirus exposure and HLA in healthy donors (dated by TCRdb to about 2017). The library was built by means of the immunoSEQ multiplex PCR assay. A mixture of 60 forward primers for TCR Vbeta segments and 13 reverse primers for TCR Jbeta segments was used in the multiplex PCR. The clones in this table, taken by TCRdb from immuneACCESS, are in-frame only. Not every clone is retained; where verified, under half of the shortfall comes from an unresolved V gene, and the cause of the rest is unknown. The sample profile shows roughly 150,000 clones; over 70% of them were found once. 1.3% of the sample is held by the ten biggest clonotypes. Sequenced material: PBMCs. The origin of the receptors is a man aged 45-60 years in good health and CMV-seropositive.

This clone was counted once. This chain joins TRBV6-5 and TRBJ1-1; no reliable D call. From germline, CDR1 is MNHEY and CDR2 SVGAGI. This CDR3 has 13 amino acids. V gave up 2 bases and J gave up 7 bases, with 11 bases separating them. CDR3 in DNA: TGTGCCAGCAGTTACATCCCGGGATTTGAAGCTTTCTTT. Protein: CASSYIPGFEAFF.

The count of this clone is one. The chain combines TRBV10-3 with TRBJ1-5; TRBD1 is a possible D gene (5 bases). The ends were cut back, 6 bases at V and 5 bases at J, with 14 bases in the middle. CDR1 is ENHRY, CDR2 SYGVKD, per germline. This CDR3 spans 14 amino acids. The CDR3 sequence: CAISAQELDQPQHF. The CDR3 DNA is TGTGCCATCAGCGCACAGGAGTTGGATCAGCCCCAGCATTTT.

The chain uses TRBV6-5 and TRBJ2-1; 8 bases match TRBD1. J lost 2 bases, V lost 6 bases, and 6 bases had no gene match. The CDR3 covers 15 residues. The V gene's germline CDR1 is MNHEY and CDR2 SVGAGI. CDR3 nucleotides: TGTGCCAGCAGCACAGGGGGGCTTGCCTACAATGAGCAGTTCTTC. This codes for CASSTGGLAYNEQFF.

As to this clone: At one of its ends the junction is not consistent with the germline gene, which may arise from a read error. The CDR3 loop is CASSLGGTGELFF. CDR3 sequence (DNA): TGTGCTAGCAGCTTAGGAGGTACCGGGGAGCTGTTTTTT. This rearrangement joins TRBV7-7 to TRBJ2-2; weak D call: TRBD2 (5 bases). Germline lookup yields CDR1 SSHAT and CDR2 FNYEAQ (reference sequence). This CDR3 has 13 residues.

The CDR3 nucleotides read TGTGCCAGCAGCTTAGCGTTGGTAGCGGGAGTCCGGTACGAGCAGTACTTC. It translates to CASSLALVAGVRYEQYF. This sequence joins TRBV7-4 and TRBJ2-7, with TRBD2 matching 9 bases. CDR1 is SGHVT and CDR2 is SQSDAQ in the germline V gene. The CDR3 has 17 residues. V gave up 0 bases and J gave up 4 bases; unmatched junction bases: 10. Supplemented by reference TRBV7-4 and TRBJ2-7, the full variable domain reads GAGVSQSPRYKVAKRGRDVALRCDSISGHVTLYWYRQTLGQGSEVLTYSQSDAQRDKSGRPSGRFSAERPERSVSTLKIQRTEQGDSAVYLCASSLALVAGVRYEQYFGPGTRLTVT.

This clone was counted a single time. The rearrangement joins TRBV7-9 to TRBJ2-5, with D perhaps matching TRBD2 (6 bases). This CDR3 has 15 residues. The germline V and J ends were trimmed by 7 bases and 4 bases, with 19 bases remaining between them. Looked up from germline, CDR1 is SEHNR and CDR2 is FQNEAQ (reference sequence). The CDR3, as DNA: TGTGCCAGCACCCCCACCACCCCGGGAGTAGAGACCCAGTACTTC. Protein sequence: CASTPTTPGVETQYF.

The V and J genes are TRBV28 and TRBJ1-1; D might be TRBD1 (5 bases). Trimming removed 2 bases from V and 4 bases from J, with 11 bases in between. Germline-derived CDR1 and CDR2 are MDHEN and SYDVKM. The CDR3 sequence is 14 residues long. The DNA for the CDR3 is TGTGCCAGCAGTTTAAGGGGCCAGAGCACTGAAGCTTTCTTT. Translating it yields CASSLRGQSTEAFF.

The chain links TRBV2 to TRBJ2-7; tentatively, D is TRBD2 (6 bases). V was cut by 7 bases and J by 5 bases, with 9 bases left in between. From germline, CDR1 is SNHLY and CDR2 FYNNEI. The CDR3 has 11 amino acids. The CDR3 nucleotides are TGTGCCAGCATGGGAGGACACGAGCAGTACTTC. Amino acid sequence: CASMGGHEQYF.

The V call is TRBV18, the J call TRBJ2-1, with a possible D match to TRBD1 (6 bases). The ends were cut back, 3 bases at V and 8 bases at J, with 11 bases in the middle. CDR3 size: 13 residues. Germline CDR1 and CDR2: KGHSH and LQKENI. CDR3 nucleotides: TGTGCCAGCTCACCGGGACACGGGGATGAGCAGTTCTTC. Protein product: CASSPGHGDEQFF.

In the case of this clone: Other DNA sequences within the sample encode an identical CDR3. This CDR3 is CASSYSAGRTEAFF. The CDR3 DNA sequence: TGTGCCAGCAGTTACTCGGCGGGGCGCACTGAAGCTTTCTTT. The gene calls are TRBV6-5 and TRBJ1-1; D is possibly TRBD1 (5 bases). The CDR3 runs 14 residues. The germline V gene has CDR1 MNHEY and CDR2 SVGAGI. V was clipped by 0 bases and J by 4 bases, with 9 bases between them.

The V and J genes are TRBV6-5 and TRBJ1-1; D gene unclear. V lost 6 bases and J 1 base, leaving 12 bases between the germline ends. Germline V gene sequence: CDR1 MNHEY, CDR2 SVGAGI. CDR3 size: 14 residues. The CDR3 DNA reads TGTGCCAGCAGGCCCGGACGGGGGAACACTGAAGCTTTCTTT. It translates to CASRPGRGNTEAFF.

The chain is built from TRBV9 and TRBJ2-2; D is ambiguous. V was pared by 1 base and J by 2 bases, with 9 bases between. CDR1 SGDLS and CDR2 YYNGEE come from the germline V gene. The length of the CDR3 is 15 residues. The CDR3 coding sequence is TGTGCCAGCAGCGTATGGGCCCTTAACACCGGGGAGCTGTTTTTT. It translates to CASSVWALNTGELFF.

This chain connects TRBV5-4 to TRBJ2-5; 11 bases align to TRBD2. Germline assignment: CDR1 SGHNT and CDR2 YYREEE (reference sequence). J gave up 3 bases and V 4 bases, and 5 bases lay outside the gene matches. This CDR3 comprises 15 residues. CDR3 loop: CASSRTGLAEETQYF. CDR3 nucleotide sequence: TGTGCCAGCAGCAGAACGGGACTAGCGGAAGAGACCCAGTACTTC. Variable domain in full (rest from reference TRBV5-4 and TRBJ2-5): ETGVTQSPTHLIKTRGQQVTLRCSSQSGHNTVSWYQQALGQGPQFIFQYYREEENGRGNFPPRFSGLQFPNYSSELNVNALELDDSALYLCASSRTGLAEETQYFGPGTRLLVL.

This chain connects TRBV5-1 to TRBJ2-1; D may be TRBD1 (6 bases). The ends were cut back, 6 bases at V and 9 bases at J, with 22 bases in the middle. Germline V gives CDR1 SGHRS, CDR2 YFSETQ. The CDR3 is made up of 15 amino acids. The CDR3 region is CASTPAGRQAPEQFF. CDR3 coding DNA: TGCGCCAGCACTCCCGCCGGCCGACAGGCCCCTGAGCAGTTCTTC.

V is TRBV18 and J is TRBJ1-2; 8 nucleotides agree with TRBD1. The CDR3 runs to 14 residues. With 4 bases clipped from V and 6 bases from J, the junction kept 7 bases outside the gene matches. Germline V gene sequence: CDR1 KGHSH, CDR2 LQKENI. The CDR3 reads CASSRGQVTDGYTF. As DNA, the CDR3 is TGTGCCAGCTCACGGGGACAGGTGACTGATGGCTACACCTTC.

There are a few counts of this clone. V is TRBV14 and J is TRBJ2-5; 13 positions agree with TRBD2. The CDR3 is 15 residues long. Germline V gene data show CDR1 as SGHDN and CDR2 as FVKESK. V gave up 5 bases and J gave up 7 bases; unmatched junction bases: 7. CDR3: CASSGGLAGAGTQYF. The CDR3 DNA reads TGTGCCAGCAGCGGAGGACTAGCGGGAGCGGGGACCCAGTACTTC.

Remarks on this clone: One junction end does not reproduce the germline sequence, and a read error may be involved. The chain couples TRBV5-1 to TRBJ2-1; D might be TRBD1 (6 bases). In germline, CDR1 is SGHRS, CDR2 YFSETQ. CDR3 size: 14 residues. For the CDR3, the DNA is TGCGCCAGCAGTTTGGACAGTCCCTACAATGAGCAGTTCTTC. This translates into CASSLDSPYNEQFF.